The source of this T cell receptor beta chain is a study of CD8 T cells in ankylosing spondylitis. The CDR3 has 17 amino acids. CDR1 and CDR2 (germline): MNHEY, SVGAGI. The V segment lost 4 bases and the J segment 4 bases; nucleotides outside the gene matches: 12. TCRdb itself ran the 5' RACE reads through MiXCR, one entry per CDR3 protein. This sample has around 250,000 distinct CDR3 sequences, with 15% to 20% found just once. Study-wide results and caveats: Earlier reports found some motif variants in synovial fluid and blood in reactive arthritis.

The table lists this clonotype with a few counts. Its antigen remains unidentified. The specimen was blood, either unsorted or a sorted T cell fraction (not recorded which). V usage is TRBV6-5 and J usage is TRBJ1-4; 7 bases map to TRBD1. The TCR comes from a male donor with ankylosing spondylitis or in good health (not recorded which). CDR3 amino acids: CASSSSGTATLNEKLFF. In DNA, the CDR3 is TGTGCCAGCAGTTCTTCCGGGACAGCCACCCTTAATGAAAAACTGTTTTTT.